Reported below is one T cell receptor (beta chain). The antigen is undetermined. Here immunoSEQ multiplex PCR was the method, and the copy in TCRdb shows in-frame clones only, minus some. The sample has some 240,000 clones, roughly 84% seen once; the top ten hold about 2%. This sample is part of a study of cytomegalovirus exposure and HLA in healthy donors. Study outcomes and limitations: It was about 150 TCR beta chains that were listed as cytomegalovirus-associated.

V was pared by 2 bases and J by 4 bases, with 3 bases of the junction left unmatched. The CDR3 has 14 amino acids. Germline CDR1 MGHDK, CDR2 SYGVNS. This receptor was obtained from a woman under 30 in good health and CMV-seropositive. Sequencing was done on a sample of PBMCs. This sequence joins TRBV25-1 and TRBJ2-7, with TRBD1 matching 9 bases. The CDR3 bases are TGTGCCAGCAGTGAACCGGACAGGGGATACGAGCAGTACTTC. This translates into CASSEPDRGYEQYF.